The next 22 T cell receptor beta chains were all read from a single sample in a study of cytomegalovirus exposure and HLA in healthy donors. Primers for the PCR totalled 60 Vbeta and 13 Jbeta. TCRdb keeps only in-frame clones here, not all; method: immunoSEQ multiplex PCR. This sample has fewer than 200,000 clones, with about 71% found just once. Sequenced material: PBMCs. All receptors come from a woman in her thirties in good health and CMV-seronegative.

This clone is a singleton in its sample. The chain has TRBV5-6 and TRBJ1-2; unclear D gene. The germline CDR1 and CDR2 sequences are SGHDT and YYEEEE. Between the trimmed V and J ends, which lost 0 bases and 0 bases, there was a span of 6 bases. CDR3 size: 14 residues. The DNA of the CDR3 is TGTGCCAGCAGCTTGGTGTCAGCTAACTATGGCTACACCTTC. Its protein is CASSLVSANYGYTF.

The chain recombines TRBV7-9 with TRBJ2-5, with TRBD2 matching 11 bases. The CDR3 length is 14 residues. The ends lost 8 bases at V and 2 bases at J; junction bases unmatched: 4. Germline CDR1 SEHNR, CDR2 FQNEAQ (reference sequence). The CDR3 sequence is CASGLAGGQETQYF. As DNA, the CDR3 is TGTGCCAGCGGGCTAGCGGGGGGACAAGAGACCCAGTACTTC. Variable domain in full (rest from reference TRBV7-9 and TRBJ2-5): DTGVSQNPRHKITKRGQNVTFRCDPISEHNRLYWYRQTLGQGPEFLTYFQNEAQLEKSRLLSDRFSAERPKGSFSTLEIQRTEQGDSAMYLCASGLAGGQETQYFGPGTRLLVL.

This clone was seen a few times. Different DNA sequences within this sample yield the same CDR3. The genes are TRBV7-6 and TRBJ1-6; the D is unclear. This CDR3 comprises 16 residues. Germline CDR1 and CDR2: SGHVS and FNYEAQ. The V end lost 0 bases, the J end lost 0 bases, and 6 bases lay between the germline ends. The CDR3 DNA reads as TGTGCCAGCAGCTTAGCAGTTAGCTCCTATAATTCACCCCTCCACTTT. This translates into CASSLAVSSYNSPLHF.

CDR3 DNA sequence: TGTGCCAGCAGTCAACAGGGCCCCCATCAGCCCCAGCATTTT. Encoded protein: CASSQQGPHQPQHF. V and J are TRBV27 and TRBJ1-5; D may be TRBD1 (6 bases). Trimming cost V 5 bases and J 5 bases, with 13 bases left between them. The CDR3 sequence is 14 residues long. The V gene's germline CDR1 is MNHEY and CDR2 SMNVEV (reference sequence).

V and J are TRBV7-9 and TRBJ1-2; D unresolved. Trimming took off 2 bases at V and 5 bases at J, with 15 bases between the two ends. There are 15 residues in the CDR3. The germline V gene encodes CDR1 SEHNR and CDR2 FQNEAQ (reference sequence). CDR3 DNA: TGTGCCAGCAGCTTAATGCGACAAAGGATATATGGCTACACCTTC. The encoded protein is CASSLMRQRIYGYTF.

This chain's CDR3 is CASSVEGSDYGYTF. The CDR3 bases are TGTGCCAGCAGCGTAGAGGGGTCCGACTATGGCTACACCTTC. The rearrangement joins TRBV9 to TRBJ1-2, with a possible D match to TRBD1 (5 bases). V lost 0 bases and J lost 3, with 9 bases in between. CDR1 is SGDLS, CDR2 YYNGEE, per germline. The CDR3 consists of 14 residues.

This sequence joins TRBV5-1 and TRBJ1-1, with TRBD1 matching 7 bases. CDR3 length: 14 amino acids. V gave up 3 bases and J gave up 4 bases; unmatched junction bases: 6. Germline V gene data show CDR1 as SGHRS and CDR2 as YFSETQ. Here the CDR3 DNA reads TGCGCCAGCAGCTGGGGACAGCCGCGCACTGAAGCTTTCTTT. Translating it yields CASSWGQPRTEAFF.

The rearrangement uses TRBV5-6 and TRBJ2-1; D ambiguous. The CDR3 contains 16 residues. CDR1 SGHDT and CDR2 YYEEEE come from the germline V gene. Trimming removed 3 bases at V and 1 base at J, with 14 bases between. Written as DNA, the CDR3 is TGTGCCAGCAGCTCCGTAGGAAGAGGATCCTACAATGAGCAGTTCTTC. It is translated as CASSSVGRGSYNEQFF.

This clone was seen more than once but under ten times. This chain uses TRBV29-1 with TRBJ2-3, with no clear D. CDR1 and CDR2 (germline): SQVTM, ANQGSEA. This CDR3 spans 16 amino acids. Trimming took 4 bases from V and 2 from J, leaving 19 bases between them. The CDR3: CSVVRPNKGATDTQYF. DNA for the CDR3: TGCAGCGTTGTTAGGCCCAACAAAGGAGCCACAGATACGCAGTATTTT.

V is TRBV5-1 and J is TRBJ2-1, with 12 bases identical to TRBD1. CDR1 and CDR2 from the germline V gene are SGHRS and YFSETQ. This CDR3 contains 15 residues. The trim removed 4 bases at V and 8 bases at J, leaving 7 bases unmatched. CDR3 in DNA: TGCGCCAGCAGCCAAACGGGACAGGGGGCTTATGAGCAGTTCTTC. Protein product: CASSQTGQGAYEQFF.

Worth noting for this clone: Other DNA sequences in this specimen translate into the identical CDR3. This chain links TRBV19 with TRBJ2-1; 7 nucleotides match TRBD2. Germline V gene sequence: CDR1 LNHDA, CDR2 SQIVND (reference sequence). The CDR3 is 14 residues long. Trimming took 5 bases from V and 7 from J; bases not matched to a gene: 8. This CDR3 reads CASSLGGDYNEQFF. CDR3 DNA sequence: TGTGCCAGTAGTCTGGGGGGGGACTATAATGAGCAGTTCTTC.

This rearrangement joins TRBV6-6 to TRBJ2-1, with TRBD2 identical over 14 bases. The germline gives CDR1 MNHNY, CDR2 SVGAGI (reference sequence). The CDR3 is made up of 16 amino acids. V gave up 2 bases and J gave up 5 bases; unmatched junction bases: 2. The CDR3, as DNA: TGTGCCAGCAGTTACCGGGGACTAGCGGGGGACAATGAGCAGTTCTTC. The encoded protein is CASSYRGLAGDNEQFF.

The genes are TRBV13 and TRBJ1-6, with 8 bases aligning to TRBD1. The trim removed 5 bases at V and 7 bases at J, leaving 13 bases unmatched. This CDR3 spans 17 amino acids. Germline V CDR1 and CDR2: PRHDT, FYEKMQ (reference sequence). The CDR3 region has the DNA TGTGCCAGCAGCCTGGGGACAGGAGGGGTGATGAATTCACCCCTCCACTTT. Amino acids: CASSLGTGGVMNSPLHF.

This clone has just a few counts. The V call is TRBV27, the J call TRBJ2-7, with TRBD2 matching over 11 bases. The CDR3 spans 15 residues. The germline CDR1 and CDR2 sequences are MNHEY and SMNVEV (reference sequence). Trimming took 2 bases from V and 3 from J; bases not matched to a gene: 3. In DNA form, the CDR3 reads TGTGCCAGCAGTTTAATCGGGACTAGCGGCTACGAGCAGTACTTC. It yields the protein CASSLIGTSGYEQYF.

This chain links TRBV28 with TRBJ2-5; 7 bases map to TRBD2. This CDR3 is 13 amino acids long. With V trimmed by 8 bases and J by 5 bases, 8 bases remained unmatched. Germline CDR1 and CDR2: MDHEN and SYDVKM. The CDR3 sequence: CASGRESVETQYF. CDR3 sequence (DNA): TGTGCCAGCGGGCGGGAGAGTGTGGAGACCCAGTACTTC.

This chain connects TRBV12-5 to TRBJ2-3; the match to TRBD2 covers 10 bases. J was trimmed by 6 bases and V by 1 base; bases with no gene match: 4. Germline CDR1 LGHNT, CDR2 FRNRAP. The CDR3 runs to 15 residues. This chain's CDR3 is CASGLGVAGGDTQYF. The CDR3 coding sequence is TGTGCTAGTGGTTTGGGAGTAGCGGGGGGCGATACGCAGTATTTT. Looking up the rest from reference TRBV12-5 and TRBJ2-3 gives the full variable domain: DARVTQTPRHKVTEMGQEVTMRCQPILGHNTVFWYRQTMMQGLELLAYFRNRAPLDDSGMPKDRFSAEMPDATLATLKIQPSEPRDSAVYFCASGLGVAGGDTQYFGPGTRLTVL.

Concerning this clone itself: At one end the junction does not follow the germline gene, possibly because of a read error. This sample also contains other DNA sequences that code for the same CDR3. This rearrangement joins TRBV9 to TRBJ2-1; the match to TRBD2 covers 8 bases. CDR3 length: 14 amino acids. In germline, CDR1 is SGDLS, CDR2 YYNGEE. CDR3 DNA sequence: TGCGCCAGCAGCCAGGGACTAGGTTACAATGAGCAGTTCTTC. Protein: CASSQGLGYNEQFF.

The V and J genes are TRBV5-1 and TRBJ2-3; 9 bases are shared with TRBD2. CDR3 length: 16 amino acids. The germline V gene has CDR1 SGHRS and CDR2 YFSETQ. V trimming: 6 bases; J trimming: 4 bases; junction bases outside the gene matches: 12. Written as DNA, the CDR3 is TGCGCCAGCACCACTATAGCGGGAGCAGGATCAGATACGCAGTATTTT. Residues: CASTTIAGAGSDTQYF.

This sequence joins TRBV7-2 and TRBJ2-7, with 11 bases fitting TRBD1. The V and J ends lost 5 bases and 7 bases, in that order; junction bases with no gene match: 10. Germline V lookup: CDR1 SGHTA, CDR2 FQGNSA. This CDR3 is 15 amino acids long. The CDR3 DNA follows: TGTGCCAGCAGCCGCCCCGGACAGGGGGCCGGTGAGCAGTACTTC. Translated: CASSRPGQGAGEQYF.

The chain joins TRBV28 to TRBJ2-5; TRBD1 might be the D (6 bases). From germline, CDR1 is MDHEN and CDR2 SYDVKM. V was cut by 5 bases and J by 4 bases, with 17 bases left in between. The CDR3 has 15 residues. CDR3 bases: TGTGCCAGCAGTCCCTACAGGACAGTCCGAGAGACCCAGTACTTC. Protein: CASSPYRTVRETQYF.

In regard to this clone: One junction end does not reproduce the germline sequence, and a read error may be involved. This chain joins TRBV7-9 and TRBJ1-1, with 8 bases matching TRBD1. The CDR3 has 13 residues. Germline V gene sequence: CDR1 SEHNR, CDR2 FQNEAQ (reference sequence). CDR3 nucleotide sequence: TGTTCCAGCAGCCCCCGGACAGGGAGCAAAGCTTTCTTT. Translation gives CSSSPRTGSKAFF.

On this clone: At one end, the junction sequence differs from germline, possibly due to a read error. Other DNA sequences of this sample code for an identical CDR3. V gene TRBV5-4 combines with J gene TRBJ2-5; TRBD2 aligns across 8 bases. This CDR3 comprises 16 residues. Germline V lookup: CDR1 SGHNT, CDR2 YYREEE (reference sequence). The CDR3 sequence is CASSLAGAGEQETQYF. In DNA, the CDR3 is TGTGCTAGCAGCTTGGCCGGAGCGGGAGAGCAAGAGACCCAGTACTTC.